This T cell receptor beta chain was identified in a study of blood T cells in healthy people across ages. Every sample gave at least 6 micrograms of total RNA when it was extracted. The germline CDR1 and CDR2 sequences are DFQATT and SNEGSKA (reference sequence). V dropped 1 base and J dropped 6 bases, with 9 bases sitting between them. The CDR3 covers 13 residues. This clonotype turned up a few times. A second roughly 6 to 11 cycle PCR used barcoded and J-beta primers. TCRdb independently ran MiXCR on the 5' RACE reads; one entry per CDR3 protein. The repertoire has 780,000 or so distinct CDR3 sequences, roughly 56% of them found once; the top ten carry roughly 25%.

Specimen: blood. The sequence was collected from a man aged 35 to 55 in good health. This chain uses TRBV20-1 with TRBJ1-4, with no clear D. This CDR3 reads CSARVAGHEKLFF. The CDR3 DNA is TGCAGTGCTAGAGTGGCAGGCCATGAAAAACTGTTTTTT.